This TCR beta chain was observed in a study of T cell responses to AZD1222 COVID-19 vaccine. Profiled with immunoSEQ multiplex PCR; TCRdb holds only in-frame clones, not every one. The sample contains approximately 98,000 clones, 85% to 90% of which appear only once. This receptor was taken from an adult in good health. This sample comprised peripheral blood, obtained on day 0 of AZD1222 vaccination.

CDR3 coding DNA: TGTGCCTGGAGTAGCGGTACCCTGAGGCATGAGCAGTTCTTC. It codes for CAWSSGTLRHEQFF. The chain uses TRBV30 and TRBJ2-1; D might be TRBD2 (5 bases). Germline V gene lookup returns CDR1 GTSNPN and CDR2 SVGIG (reference sequence). Trimming removed 2 bases at V and 8 bases at J, with 16 bases between. The CDR3 has 14 amino acids.